This T cell receptor (beta chain) was captured in a study of identical twins. Unique molecular identifiers were in the cDNA, with template-switch universal primer binding. TCRdb re-called the 5' RACE reads with MiXCR, one entry per CDR3 protein. The profile shows 1.5 million to 2 million distinct CDR3 sequences, roughly a third of them singletons. Study findings and constraints: Partial confounding of zero-insertion analyses by invariant MAIT and iNKT cells was possible. Out-of-frame alpha sequences shared between twins exhibited an excess of low generation probability.

Germline trimming cut 1 base from V and 3 bases from J; bases unmatched to any gene: 6. CDR1 and CDR2 from the germline V gene are DFQATT and SNEGSKA (reference sequence). The CDR3 totals 16 residues. This clonotype has only a few counts. Its antigen is unidentified. Sequencing was done on a sample of cord blood. The chain recombines TRBV20-1 with TRBJ2-1, with 10 bases aligning to TRBD2. The TCR was taken from a newborn girl in good health. CDR3 sequence reads: CSARVIPSGSYNEQFF. CDR3 DNA: TGCAGTGCTAGAGTAATTCCTAGCGGGAGCTACAATGAGCAGTTCTTC.